The 9 T cell receptor beta chains presented below share a single source sample, sequenced in a study of T cell responses to AZD1222 COVID-19 vaccine. Clones were read by immunoSEQ multiplex PCR, and TCRdb kept only the in-frame ones, dropping some. The table shows approximately 180,000 clones, with around nine tenths occurring only once. Material: peripheral blood, obtained 28 days after the second dose of the MenACWY control vaccine. The source is an adult who received the MenACWY meningococcal vaccine as a control.

The gene calls are TRBV12-3 or TRBV12-4 and TRBJ2-1, with 8 bases identical to TRBD2. There are 12 residues in the CDR3. V lost 6 bases and J lost 16; bases outside the gene matches: 11. The CDR3 DNA is TGTGCCAGCAGCTACTATCGGGAGGGCCTATTCTTC. It encodes CASSYYREGLFF.

The chain links TRBV19 to TRBJ1-5; D gene ambiguous. Germline CDR1 LNHDA, CDR2 SQIVND (reference sequence). Deletions cut 6 bases from V and 2 bases from J, with 5 bases between. This CDR3 has 12 amino acids. The CDR3 region is CASSLGNQPQHF. The CDR3 region has the DNA TGTGCCAGTAGCTTGGGCAATCAGCCCCAGCATTTT.

This clone was seen a single time. This chain links TRBV6-5 with TRBJ1-2, with 7 nucleotides matching TRBD1. Per the germline V gene, CDR1 is MNHEY and CDR2 is SVGAGI. The CDR3 extends over 15 amino acids. The ends lost 7 bases at V and 4 bases at J; junction bases unmatched: 12. The CDR3 reads CASTQGTAGLYGYTF. Here the CDR3 DNA reads TGTGCCAGCACCCAGGGGACAGCCGGCCTCTATGGCTACACCTTC.

This clone appeared once. The chain employs TRBV7-9 and TRBJ2-7, with D tentatively TRBD2 (6 bases). Trimming left V 4 bases short and J 7 bases short, with 14 bases between. Looked up from germline, CDR1 is SEHNR and CDR2 is FQNEAQ (reference sequence). The CDR3 runs 13 residues. The CDR3 loop reads CASSSPWGGEQYF. The CDR3 DNA is TGTGCCAGCAGCTCCCCGTGGGGAGGTGAGCAGTACTTC.

The rearrangement uses TRBV6-6 and TRBJ2-7; D is unresolved. The CDR3 contains 12 residues. Germline CDR1 MNHNY, CDR2 SVGAGI (reference sequence). Trimming stripped 0 bases from V and 6 bases from J, with 6 bases between. Written as DNA, the CDR3 is TGTGCCAGCAGTTACTCGGGGTCCGAGCAGTACTTC. Amino acid sequence: CASSYSGSEQYF.

The V gene is TRBV6-5, the J gene TRBJ1-2; TRBD1 matches 10 bases. With V trimmed by 7 bases and J by 7 bases, 6 bases remained unmatched. The CDR3 runs 13 residues. The germline V gene encodes CDR1 MNHEY and CDR2 SVGAGI. This CDR3 reads CASIPGQGGGYTF. CDR3 DNA: TGTGCCAGCATCCCCGGACAGGGGGGTGGCTACACCTTC.

The chain links TRBV20-1 to TRBJ2-2; D could derive from TRBD1 or TRBD2 (6 bases each). The CDR3 length is 15 residues. With 3 bases removed from V and 6 bases from J, the gap between germline ends came to 17 bases. CDR1 and CDR2 from the germline V gene are DFQATT and SNEGSKA (reference sequence). CDR3 in amino acids: CSASNRGPVAGELFF. The CDR3 DNA reads as TGCAGTGCTAGTAATCGGGGGCCAGTTGCCGGGGAGCTGTTTTTT.

The chain carries TRBV24-1 and TRBJ2-1; 7 positions match TRBD2. CDR3 size: 13 residues. V lost 9 bases to trimming and J lost 3 bases; unmatched junction nucleotides: 4. Per the germline V gene, CDR1 is KGHDR and CDR2 is SFDVKD. The CDR3 sequence is CATSSGGYNEQFF. In DNA form, the CDR3 reads TGTGCCACCTCTAGCGGAGGCTACAATGAGCAGTTCTTC.

The CDR3 sequence is CASSLSGGATNEKLFF. The CDR3 DNA is TGCGCCAGCAGCCTGTCGGGCGGAGCAACTAATGAAAAACTGTTTTTT. This chain links TRBV5-1 with TRBJ1-4, with D uncertain. The CDR3 spans 16 residues. Trimming stripped 4 bases from V and 0 bases from J, with 13 bases between. Germline values: CDR1 SGHRS, CDR2 YFSETQ. The full variable domain, its missing parts supplied by reference TRBV5-1 and TRBJ1-4, is KAGVTQTPRYLIKTRGQQVTLSCSPISGHRSVSWYQQTPGQGLQFLFEYFSETQRNKGNFPGRFSGRQFSNSRSEMNVSTLELGDSALYLCASSLSGGATNEKLFFGSGTQLSVL.